This T cell receptor (beta chain) emerged from a study of siplizumab effects on memory and regulatory T cells. Points from the study as a whole: No naive or memory phenotype could be assigned to roughly 75-97% of proliferating clones.

Looked up from germline, CDR1 is SGHVS and CDR2 is FNYEAQ. V was cut by 1 base and J by 6 bases, with 16 bases left in between. The CDR3 runs to 16 residues. Turning to this clone: Its specificity is unknown.

Each sample contributed roughly 10^5 TCR templates to the assay. Using immunoSEQ multiplex PCR, the repertoire was profiled, and TCRdb retains in-frame clones only, with some absent. The sample includes approximately 100,000 clones, about 93% of them seen just once. The receptor was derived from a human donor in good health. V and J are TRBV7-6 and TRBJ1-5; D is unresolved. Sequences were obtained from Tregs sorted from blood. CDR3 amino acids: CASSLGPAGNSQPQHF. Here the CDR3 DNA reads TGTGCCAGCAGCTTAGGTCCCGCCGGGAATAGTCAGCCCCAGCATTTT.